This is a list of T cell receptor beta chains from one sample in a study of shared clonotypes between healthy human individuals. Assay used: immunoSEQ multiplex PCR; TCRdb lists only in-frame clones, some missing. The table has approximately 530,000 clones, 90% to 96% seen once; the top ten hold under 0.06%. The source material was naive CD4+ T cells sorted from blood. The receptors derive from a woman aged 30 to 39 in good health. Each CDR3 is given without its conserved first and last residue. Fields, in order: clone size, J gene, V gene, CDR3 protein. Size tells how often a clone was seen (once, few, many) or the class of an expanded clone, and some rows leave it out.

once	TRBJ2-1	TRBV7-8	ASSPSPGQTPGGEQF
.	TRBJ2-1	TRBV14	ASSQDFARQF
.	.	TRBV5-1	ASRQNDGTYEQY
.	TRBJ2-1	TRBV4-2	ASSQDDGGHLAGYDNEQF
.	TRBJ1-6	TRBV28	ASTGGDTGNSPLH
.	TRBJ1-5	TRBV28	ASSPRWTGGNQPQH
.	TRBJ2-2	TRBV6-5	ASSGRTGAPGELF
.	TRBJ2-1	TRBV2	ASSEYNEQF
.	TRBJ2-7	TRBV21-1	VGAYEQY
.	TRBJ2-6	TRBV4-1	ASSRLERVIVISGANVLT
.	TRBJ2-7	TRBV7-6	ASSLVREQY
.	TRBJ2-7	TRBV25-1	ASSDIQGWSYEQY
.	TRBJ2-5	TRBV27	ASSLSDGSSRETQY
.	TRBJ2-2	TRBV5-1	ASTGRGGAGTGELF
.	TRBJ2-3	TRBV9	ASSVEGPGTDTQY
.	TRBJ2-2	TRBV6-6	ASILTGGRTGELF
.	TRBJ1-2	TRBV29-1	SVAQQGGRGYT
.	TRBJ2-5	TRBV28	ASSASMETQY
.	TRBJ2-1	TRBV28	ASTSGENEQF
.	TRBJ2-6	TRBV2	ASTGQGAPGANVLT
once	TRBJ2-1	TRBV7-9	ASSPRRLAGPNNEQF
.	TRBJ2-5	TRBV29-1	SVDQAQETQY
.	TRBJ2-2	TRBV7-5	VRSPSGCTGELF
.	TRBJ2-7	TRBV28	ASSLGSGPPPYEQY
.	TRBJ1-6	TRBV14	ASSPHRGLNSPLH
.	TRBJ2-7	TRBV13	ASSLGAPTGDEQY
.	TRBJ2-5	TRBV7-2	ASSLGKIHENQETQY
.	TRBJ2-1	TRBV10-3	AIRAGLDTEQF
.	TRBJ2-7	TRBV5-5	ASSLPRTGGSYEQY
.	TRBJ1-2	TRBV2	ASRLGGYGYT
.	TRBJ1-6	TRBV27	ASSPLQGAYSPLH
.	TRBJ1-3	TRBV10-1	ASSETGISSGNTIY
.	TRBJ2-5	TRBV19	ASQRRGPGTSQETQY
.	TRBJ2-3	TRBV18	ASSPPYEGTDTQY
once	TRBJ2-5	TRBV7-2	ASSFTRGGTETQY
.	TRBJ2-1	TRBV5-1	ASSLIGGPNEQF
.	TRBJ2-1	TRBV5-1	ASSRDHNEQF
once	TRBJ1-3	TRBV30	AWRIGSVRGNTIY
.	TRBJ2-5	TRBV7-2	ASSFDRGWETQY
.	TRBJ2-3	TRBV11-2	ASRRAGKTDTQY
.	TRBJ2-7	TRBV4-1	ASSQRTSGNPEQY
once	TRBJ1-1	TRBV6-1	ASGSRGTEAF